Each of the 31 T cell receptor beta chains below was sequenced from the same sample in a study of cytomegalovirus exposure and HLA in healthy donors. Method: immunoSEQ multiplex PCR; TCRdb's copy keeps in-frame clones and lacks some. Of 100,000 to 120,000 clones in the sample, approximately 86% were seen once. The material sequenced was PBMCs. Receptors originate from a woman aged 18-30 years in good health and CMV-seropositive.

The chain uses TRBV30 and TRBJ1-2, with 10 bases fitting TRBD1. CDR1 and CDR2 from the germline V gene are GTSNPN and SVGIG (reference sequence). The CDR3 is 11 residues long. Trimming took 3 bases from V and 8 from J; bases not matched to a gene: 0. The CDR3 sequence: CAWRTGGGYTF. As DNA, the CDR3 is TGTGCCTGGAGGACAGGGGGCGGCTACACCTTC.

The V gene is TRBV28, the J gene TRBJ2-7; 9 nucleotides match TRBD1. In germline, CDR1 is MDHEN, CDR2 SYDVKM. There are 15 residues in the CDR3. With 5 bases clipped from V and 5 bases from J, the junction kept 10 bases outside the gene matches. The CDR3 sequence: CASSPFRDRVDEQYF. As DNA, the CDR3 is TGTGCCAGCAGTCCTTTCCGGGACAGGGTCGACGAGCAGTACTTC.

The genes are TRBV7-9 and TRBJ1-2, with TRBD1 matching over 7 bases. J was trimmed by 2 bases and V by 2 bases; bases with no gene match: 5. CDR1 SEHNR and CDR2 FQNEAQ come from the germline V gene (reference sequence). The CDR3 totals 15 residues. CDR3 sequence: CASSLQGQENYGYTF. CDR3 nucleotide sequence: TGTGCCAGCAGCTTACAAGGACAGGAAAACTATGGCTACACCTTC.

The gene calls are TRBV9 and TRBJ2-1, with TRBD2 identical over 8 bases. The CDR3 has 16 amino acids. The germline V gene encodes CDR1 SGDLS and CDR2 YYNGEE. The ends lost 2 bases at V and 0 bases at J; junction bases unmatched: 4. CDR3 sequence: CASSVTSDPSYNEQFF. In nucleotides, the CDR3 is TGTGCCAGCAGCGTGACTAGCGACCCCTCCTACAATGAGCAGTTCTTC.

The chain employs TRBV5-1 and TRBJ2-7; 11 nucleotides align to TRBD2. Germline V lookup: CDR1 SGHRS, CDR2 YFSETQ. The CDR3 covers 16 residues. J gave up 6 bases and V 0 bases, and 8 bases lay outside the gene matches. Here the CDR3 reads CASSLDLAGGHGEQYF. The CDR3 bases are TGCGCCAGCAGCTTGGACCTAGCGGGGGGACATGGCGAGCAGTACTTC.

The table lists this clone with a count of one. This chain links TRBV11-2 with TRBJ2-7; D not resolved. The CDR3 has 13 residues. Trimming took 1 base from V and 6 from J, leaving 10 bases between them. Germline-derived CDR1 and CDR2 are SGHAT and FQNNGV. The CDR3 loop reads CASSLALQFEQYF. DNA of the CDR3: TGTGCCAGCAGCTTAGCGTTACAGTTCGAGCAGTACTTC.

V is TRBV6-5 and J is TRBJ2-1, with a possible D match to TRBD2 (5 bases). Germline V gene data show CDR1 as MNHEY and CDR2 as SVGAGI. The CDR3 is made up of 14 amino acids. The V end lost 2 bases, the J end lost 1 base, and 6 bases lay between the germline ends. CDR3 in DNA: TGTGCCAGCAGTTACGGACTGTCCTACAATGAGCAGTTCTTC. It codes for CASSYGLSYNEQFF.

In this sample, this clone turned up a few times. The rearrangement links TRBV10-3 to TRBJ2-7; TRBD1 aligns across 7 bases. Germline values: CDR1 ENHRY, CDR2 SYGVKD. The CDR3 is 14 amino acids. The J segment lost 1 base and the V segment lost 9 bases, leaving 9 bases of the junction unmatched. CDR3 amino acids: CAINGKGASYEQYF. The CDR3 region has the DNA TGTGCCATAAATGGTAAGGGGGCTTCCTACGAGCAGTACTTC.

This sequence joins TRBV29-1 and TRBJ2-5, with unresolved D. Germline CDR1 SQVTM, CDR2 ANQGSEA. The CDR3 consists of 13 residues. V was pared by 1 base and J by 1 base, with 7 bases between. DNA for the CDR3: TGCAGCGTTGAAGTTGTAGTCCAAGAGACCCAGTACTTC. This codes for CSVEVVVQETQYF. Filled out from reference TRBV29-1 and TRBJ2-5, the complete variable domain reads SAVISQKPSRDICQRGTSLTIQCQVDSQVTMMFWYRQQPGQSLTLIATANQGSEATYESGFVIDKFPISRPNLTFSTLTVSNMSPEDSSIYLCSVEVVVQETQYFGPGTRLLVL.

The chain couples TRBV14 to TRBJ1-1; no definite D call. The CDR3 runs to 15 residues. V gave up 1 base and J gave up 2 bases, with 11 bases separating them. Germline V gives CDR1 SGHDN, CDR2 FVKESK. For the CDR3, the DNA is TGTGCCAGCAGCCAAGGATTCAGCGCCAACACTGAAGCTTTCTTT. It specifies CASSQGFSANTEAFF.

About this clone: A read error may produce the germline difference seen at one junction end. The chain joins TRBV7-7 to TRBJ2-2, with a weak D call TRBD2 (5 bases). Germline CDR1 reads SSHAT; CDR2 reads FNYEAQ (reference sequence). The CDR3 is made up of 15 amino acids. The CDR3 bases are TGTGCTAGCAGCTTGACCGGGGCGAACACCGGGGAGCTGTTTTTT. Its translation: CASSLTGANTGELFF.

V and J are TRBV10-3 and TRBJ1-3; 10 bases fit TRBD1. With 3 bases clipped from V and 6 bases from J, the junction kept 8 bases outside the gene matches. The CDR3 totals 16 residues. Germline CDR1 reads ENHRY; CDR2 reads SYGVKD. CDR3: CAISEPGQGSENTIYF. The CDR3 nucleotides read TGTGCCATCAGTGAACCGGGACAGGGGTCCGAAAACACCATATATTTT.

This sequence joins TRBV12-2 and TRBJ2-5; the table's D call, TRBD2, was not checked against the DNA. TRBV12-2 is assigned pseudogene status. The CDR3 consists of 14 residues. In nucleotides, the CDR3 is TGTGCAATGGTTGCGGGATGGGAACAAGAGACCCAGTACTTC. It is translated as CAMVAGWEQETQYF.

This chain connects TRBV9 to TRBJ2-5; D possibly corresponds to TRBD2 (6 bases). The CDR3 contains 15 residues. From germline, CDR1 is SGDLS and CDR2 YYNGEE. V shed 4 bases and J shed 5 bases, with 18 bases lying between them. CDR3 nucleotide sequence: TGTGCCAGCAGCATGTCACTAGCCCCCTCGGAGACCCAGTACTTC. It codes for CASSMSLAPSETQYF.

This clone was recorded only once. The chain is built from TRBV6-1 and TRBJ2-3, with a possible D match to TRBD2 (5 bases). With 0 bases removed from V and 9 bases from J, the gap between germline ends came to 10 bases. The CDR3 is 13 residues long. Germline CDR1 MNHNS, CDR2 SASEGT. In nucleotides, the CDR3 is TGTGCCAGCAGTGAAGCGGAGGTTCTAACGCAGTATTTT. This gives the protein CASSEAEVLTQYF.

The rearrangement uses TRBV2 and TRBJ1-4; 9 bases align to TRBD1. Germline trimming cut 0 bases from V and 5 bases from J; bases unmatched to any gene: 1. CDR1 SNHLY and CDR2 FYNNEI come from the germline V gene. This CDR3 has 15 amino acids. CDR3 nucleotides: TGTGCCAGCAGTGAAGCGGGGACAGGGAATGAAAAACTGTTTTTT. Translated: CASSEAGTGNEKLFF.

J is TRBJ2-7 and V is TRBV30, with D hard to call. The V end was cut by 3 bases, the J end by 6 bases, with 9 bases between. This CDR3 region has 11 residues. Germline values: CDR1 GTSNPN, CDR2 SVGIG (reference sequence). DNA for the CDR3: TGTGCCTGGAGGGCCGGGTTCGAGCAGTACTTC. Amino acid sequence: CAWRAGFEQYF.

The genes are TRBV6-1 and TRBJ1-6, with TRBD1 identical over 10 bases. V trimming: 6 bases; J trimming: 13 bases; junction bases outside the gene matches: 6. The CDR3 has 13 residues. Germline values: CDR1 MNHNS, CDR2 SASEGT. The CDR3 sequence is CASRDRGGQPLHF. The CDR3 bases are TGTGCCAGCAGGGACAGGGGGGGGCAGCCCCTCCACTTT.

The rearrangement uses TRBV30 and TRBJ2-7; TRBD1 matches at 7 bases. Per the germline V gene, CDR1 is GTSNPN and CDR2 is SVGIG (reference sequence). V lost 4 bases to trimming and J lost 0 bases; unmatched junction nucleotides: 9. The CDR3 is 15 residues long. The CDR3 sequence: CAWKLQGSFSYEQYF. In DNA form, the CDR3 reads TGTGCCTGGAAGTTACAGGGGTCCTTCTCCTACGAGCAGTACTTC.

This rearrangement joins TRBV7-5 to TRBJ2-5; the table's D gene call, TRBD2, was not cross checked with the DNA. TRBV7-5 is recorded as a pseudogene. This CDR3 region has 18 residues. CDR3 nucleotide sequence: TGTGCCAGAAGCTTAGAGTCGGTAGCGGGGGCCTCGGGGGAGACCCAGTACTTC. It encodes CARSLESVAGASGETQYF.

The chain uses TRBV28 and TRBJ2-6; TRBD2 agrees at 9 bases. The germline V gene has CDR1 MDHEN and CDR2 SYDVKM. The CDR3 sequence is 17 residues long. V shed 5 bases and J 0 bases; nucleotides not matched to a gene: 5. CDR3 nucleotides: TGTGCCAGCAGTCCAGGGACTAGCAGCTCTGGGGCCAACGTCCTGACTTTC. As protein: CASSPGTSSSGANVLTF. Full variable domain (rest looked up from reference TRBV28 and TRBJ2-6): DVKVTQSSRYLVKRTGEKVFLECVQDMDHENMFWYRQDPGLGLRLIYFSYDVKMKEKGDIPEGYSVSREKKERFSLILESASTNQTSMYLCASSPGTSSSGANVLTFGAGSRLTVL.

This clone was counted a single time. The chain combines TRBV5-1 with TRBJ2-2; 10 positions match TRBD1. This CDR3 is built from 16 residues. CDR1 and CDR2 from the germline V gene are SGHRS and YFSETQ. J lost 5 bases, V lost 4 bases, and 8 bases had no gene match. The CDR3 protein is CASSVPGTGETGELFF. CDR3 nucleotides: TGCGCCAGCAGCGTACCCGGGACAGGGGAAACCGGGGAGCTGTTTTTT.

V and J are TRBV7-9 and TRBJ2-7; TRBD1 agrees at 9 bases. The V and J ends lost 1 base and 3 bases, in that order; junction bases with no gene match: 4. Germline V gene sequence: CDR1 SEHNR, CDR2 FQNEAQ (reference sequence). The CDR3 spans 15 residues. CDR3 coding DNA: TGTGCCAGCAGCTTAGTGGGACAGGGTGACTACGAGCAGTACTTC. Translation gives CASSLVGQGDYEQYF.

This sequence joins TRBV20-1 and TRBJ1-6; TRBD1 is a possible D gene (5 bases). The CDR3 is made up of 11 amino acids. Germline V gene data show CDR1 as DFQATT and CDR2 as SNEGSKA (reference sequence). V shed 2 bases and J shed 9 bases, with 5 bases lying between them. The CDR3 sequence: CSARRGSPLHF. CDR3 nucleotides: TGCAGTGCTAGAAGGGGTTCACCCCTCCACTTT.

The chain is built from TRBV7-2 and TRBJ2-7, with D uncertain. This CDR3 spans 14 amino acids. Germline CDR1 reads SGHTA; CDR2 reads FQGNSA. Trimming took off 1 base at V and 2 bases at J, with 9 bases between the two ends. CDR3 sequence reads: CASSLVDKTYEQYF. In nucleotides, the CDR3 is TGTGCCAGCAGCTTAGTAGACAAGACCTACGAGCAGTACTTC.

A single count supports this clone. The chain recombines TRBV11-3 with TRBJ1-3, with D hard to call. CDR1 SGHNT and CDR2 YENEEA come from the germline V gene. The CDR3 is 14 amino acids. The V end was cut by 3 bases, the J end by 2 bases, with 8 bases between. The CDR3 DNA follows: TGTGCCAGCAGCTTTTTCCGAGCTGGAAACACCATATATTTT. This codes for CASSFFRAGNTIYF.

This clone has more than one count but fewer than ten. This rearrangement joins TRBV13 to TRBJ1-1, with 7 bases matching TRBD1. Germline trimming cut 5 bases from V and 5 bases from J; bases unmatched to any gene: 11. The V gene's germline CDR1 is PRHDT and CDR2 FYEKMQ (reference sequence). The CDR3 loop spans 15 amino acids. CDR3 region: CASSQRDRGGTEAFF. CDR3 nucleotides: TGTGCCAGCAGCCAGAGGGACAGAGGAGGTACTGAAGCTTTCTTT. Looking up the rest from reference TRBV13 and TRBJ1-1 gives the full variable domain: AAGVIQSPRHLIKEKRETATLKCYPIPRHDTVYWYQQGPGQDPQFLISFYEKMQSDKGSIPDRFSAQQFSDYHSELNMSSLELGDSALYFCASSQRDRGGTEAFFGQGTRLTVV.

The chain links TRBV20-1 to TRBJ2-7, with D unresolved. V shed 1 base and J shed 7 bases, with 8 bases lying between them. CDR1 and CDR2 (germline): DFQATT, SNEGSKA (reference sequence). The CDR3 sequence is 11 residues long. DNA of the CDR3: TGCAGTGCTAGAGTGGTCCGGGAGCAGTACTTC. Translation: CSARVVREQYF.

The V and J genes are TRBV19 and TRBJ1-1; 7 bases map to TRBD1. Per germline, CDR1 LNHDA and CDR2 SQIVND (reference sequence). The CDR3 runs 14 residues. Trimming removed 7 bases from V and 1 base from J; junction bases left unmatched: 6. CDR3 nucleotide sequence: TGTGCCAGTACTTCCTGGGACAGGAACACTGAAGCTTTCTTT. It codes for CASTSWDRNTEAFF.

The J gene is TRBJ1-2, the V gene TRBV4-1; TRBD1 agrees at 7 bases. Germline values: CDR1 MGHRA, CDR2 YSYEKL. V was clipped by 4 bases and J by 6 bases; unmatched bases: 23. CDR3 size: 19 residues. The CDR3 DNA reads TGCGCCAGCAGCCTATACGTAACAGCGACGGGACAGAATAGGGATGGCTACACCTTC. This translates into CASSLYVTATGQNRDGYTF.

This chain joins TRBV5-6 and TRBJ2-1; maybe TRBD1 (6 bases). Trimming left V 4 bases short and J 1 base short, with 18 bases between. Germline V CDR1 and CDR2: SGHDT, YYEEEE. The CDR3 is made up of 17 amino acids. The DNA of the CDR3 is TGTGCCAGCAGCCACCCCCCGGGACATTTATCCTACAATGAGCAGTTCTTC. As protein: CASSHPPGHLSYNEQFF.